This entry features one T cell receptor (beta chain) sequence. Genomic DNA belonging to each subset was distributed in equal measure over several immunoSEQ plates. Data came from immunoSEQ multiplex PCR; TCRdb stores just in-frame clones and leaves some out. In the table there are 2 million to 2.5 million clones, approximately 93% of which are singletons. The record originates from a study of shared clonotypes between healthy human individuals. The donors, healthy adults who were HIV-negative, had experienced no recent acute infections or vaccinations. Germline V gene lookup returns CDR1 SGHTA and CDR2 FQGNSA. This CDR3 has 15 amino acids. Trimming removed 1 base from V and 3 bases from J; junction bases left unmatched: 3.

Sequenced sample: naive CD4+ T cells from PBMCs. The sample's subset: CD45RA+ positively selected. The chain carries TRBV7-2 and TRBJ2-7; 10 nucleotides match TRBD2. The source of this sequence is a man aged 18 to 30 in good health. Some clones in this sample may be carry-over from other donors' samples. The CDR3 region is CASSLGASGSYEQYF. CDR3 bases: TGTGCCAGCAGCTTAGGGGCTAGCGGGAGCTACGAGCAGTACTTC.